Presented here are 3 T cell receptor beta chains from one specimen sequenced in a study of T-cell reconstitution after alpha-beta-depleted transplantation in children (dated by TCRdb to about 2016). The library was obtained by PCR. Instrument used: Illumina HiSeq 2500. TCR library preparation used molecular barcoding, with unique molecular identifiers applied to normalize quantification of the TCRbeta repertoire. Using fastp at Q25 and MiXCR, TCRdb reprocessed the public reads and kept productive beta chains. Entries that share a CDR3 protein sequence are merged under the most common genes and DNA. Within this sample are 500,000 or so distinct CDR3 sequences, with 10% to 12% of them counted one time only. Together, the top ten hold less than 15% of the sample. The treatment or condition tag for this specimen amounts to: allogeneic hematopoietic cell transplantation with graft depleted of TCRalphabeta T cells and CD19 B cells.

Sequencing used PBMCs, mostly from graft donor cells, obtained 180 days after TCRalphabeta/CD19-depleted stem cell transplant. Receptors originate from a female patient aged 2-9 years who had a stem cell transplant for aplastic anemia, so the T cells may come from the graft donor.

The chain combines TRBV10-3 with TRBJ2-5; TRBD1 matches 7 bases. The CDR3 covers 14 residues. The V gene end was trimmed by 4 bases and the J gene end by 0 bases; junction bases not matched to a gene: 2. Germline assignment: CDR1 ENHRY and CDR2 SYGVKD. The CDR3 bases are TGTGCCATCAGTGCGGGACAGAACCAAGAGACCCAGTACTTC. Translating gives CAISAGQNQETQYF.

The V call is TRBV10-3, the J call TRBJ2-5; TRBD1 matches at 7 bases. CDR1 and CDR2 (germline): ENHRY, SYGVKD. Trimming cost V 6 bases and J 3 bases; bases outside gene matches: 4. This CDR3 has 13 amino acids. As DNA, the CDR3 is TGTGCCATCAGAGGGACAGATAAAGAGACCCAGTACTTC. Protein product: CAIRGTDKETQYF.

This clonotype was observed many times. The gene calls are TRBV29-1 and TRBJ2-5; D is possibly TRBD1 (5 bases). V was pared by 5 bases and J by 4 bases, with 17 bases between. This CDR3 has 14 residues. Germline loops: CDR1 SQVTM, CDR2 ANQGSEA. The CDR3 spells CSVKLRAVGETQYF. Here the CDR3 DNA reads TGCAGCGTTAAACTCAGGGCGGTTGGAGAGACCCAGTACTTC.